This T cell receptor (beta chain) was captured in a study of blood T cells in healthy people across ages. In the study overall: With template switching, about one barcoded beta molecule was captured per two T cells. Study-wide points: More naive CD4+ cells and higher diversity marked long-lived donors relative to aged donors.

Staff drew ten milliliters of peripheral blood from each donor. Note on this clonotype: Its target is not known.

A sample-barcoded 5' primer and a J-beta primer mix were used in a second PCR of roughly 6 to 11 cycles. A template-switch adaptor with 12 random nucleotides tagged each cDNA molecule. From the 5' RACE reads, TCRdb called clonotypes with MiXCR, one entry per CDR3 protein. The sample consists of about 780,000 distinct CDR3 sequences, less than 60% of them appearing once. Trimming left V 7 bases short and J 5 bases short, with 12 bases between. The CDR3 runs to 12 residues. Germline V gives CDR1 SQVTM, CDR2 ANQGSEA. The specimen was blood. This TCR came from a man aged 80 or over in good health. The chain combines TRBV29-1 with TRBJ2-1; D is uncertain. CDR3 coding DNA: TGCAGCGGAGCCCCGACGGACAATGAGCAGTTCTTC. This codes for CSGAPTDNEQFF.